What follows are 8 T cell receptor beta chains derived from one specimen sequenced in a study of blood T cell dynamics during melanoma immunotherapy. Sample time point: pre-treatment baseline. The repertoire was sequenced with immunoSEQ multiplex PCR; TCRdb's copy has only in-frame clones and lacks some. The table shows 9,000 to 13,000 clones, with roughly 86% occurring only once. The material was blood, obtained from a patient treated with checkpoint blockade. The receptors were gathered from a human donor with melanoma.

Here the CDR3 reads CASGLGLAGIDNEQFF. For the CDR3, the DNA is TGTGCTAGTGGTCTCGGACTAGCGGGTATTGACAATGAGCAGTTCTTC. The chain employs TRBV12-5 and TRBJ2-1, with 11 bases that match TRBD2. Germline V CDR1 and CDR2: LGHNT, FRNRAP. Trimming cost V 5 bases and J 5 bases; bases outside gene matches: 8. CDR3 size: 16 residues.

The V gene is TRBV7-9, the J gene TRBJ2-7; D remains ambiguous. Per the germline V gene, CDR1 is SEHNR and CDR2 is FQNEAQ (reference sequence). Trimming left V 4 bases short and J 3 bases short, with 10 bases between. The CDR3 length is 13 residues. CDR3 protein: CASSSNYLYEQYF. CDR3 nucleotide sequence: TGTGCCAGCAGCTCCAACTACCTCTACGAGCAGTACTTC.

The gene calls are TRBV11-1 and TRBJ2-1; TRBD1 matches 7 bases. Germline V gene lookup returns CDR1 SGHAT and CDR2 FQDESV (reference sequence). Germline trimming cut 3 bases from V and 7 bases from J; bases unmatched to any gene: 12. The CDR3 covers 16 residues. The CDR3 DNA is TGTGCCAGCAGCTTTAACAGGGGATCCCACAATAATGAGCAGTTCTTC. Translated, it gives CASSFNRGSHNNEQFF.

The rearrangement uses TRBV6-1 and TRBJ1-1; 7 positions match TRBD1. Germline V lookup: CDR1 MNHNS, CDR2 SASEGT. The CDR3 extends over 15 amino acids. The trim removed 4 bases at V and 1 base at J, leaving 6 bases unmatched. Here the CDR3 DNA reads TGTGCCAGCAGTGTTCCCCACAGGGGGAACACTGAAGCTTTCTTT. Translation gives CASSVPHRGNTEAFF.

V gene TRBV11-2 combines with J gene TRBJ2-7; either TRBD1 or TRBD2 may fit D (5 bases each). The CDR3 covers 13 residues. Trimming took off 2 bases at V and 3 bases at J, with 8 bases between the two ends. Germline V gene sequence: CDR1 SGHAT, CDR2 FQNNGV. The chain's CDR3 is CASSLWGIYEQYF. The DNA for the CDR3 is TGTGCCAGCAGCTTATGGGGGATCTACGAGCAGTACTTC.

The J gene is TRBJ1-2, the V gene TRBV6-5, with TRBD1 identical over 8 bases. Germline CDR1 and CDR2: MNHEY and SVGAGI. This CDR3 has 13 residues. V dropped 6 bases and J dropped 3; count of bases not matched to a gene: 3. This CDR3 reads CASRVTGDYGYTF. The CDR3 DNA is TGTGCCAGCAGGGTGACAGGGGACTATGGCTACACCTTC.

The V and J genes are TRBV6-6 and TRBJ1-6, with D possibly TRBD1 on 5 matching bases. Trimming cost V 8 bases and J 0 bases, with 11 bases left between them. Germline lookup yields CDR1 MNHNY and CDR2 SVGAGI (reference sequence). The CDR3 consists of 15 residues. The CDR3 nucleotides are TGTGCCAGCTTACGGACAAGCTCCTATAATTCACCCCTCCACTTT. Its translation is CASLRTSSYNSPLHF.

For the CDR3, the DNA is TGTGCCAGCAGTTCCCAGGGGTTCGGCTCCTACGAGCAGTACTTC. Its translation: CASSSQGFGSYEQYF. The chain is built from TRBV28 and TRBJ2-7; tentative D call: TRBD1 (6 bases). From germline, CDR1 is MDHEN and CDR2 SYDVKM. V was shortened by 4 bases and J by 0 bases, with 13 bases between the two germline ends. This CDR3 is 15 amino acids long.